The rows below give T cell receptor beta chains drawn from one sample of a study. TCRdb passed the multiplex PCR reads through MiXCR, listing each CDR3 protein once. The sample includes approximately 1,100 distinct CDR3 sequences, roughly 6.7% seen only once; the top ten take 15% to 17%. Material for sequencing was memory CD4+ T cells sorted from blood. These TCRs come from a female donor with breast cancer. The CDR3 runs from the conserved cysteine through the conserved F or W.

TRBJ1-2	TRBV12-3/TRBV12-4	14	CASTGANRNYGYTF
TRBJ1-2	TRBV12-3/TRBV12-4	12	CASSPTGYGYTF
TRBJ1-2	TRBV12-3/TRBV12-4	13	CASSYIQYSGYTF
TRBJ1-2	TRBV12-3/TRBV12-4	14	CASSLAPRNPGYTF
TRBJ1-2	TRBV12-3/TRBV12-4	14	CASRDSPVNYGYTF
TRBJ1-2	TRBV12-3/TRBV12-4	15	CASARWGRANYGYTF
TRBJ1-2	TRBV12-3/TRBV12-4	14	CASSLLTRNYGYTF
TRBJ1-2	TRBV12-3/TRBV12-4	12	CAISGTEYGYTF
TRBJ1-2	TRBV12-3/TRBV12-4	14	CASSLASSGRGYTF
TRBJ1-2	TRBV12-3/TRBV12-4	13	CASSKGQTYGYTF
TRBJ1-2	TRBV12-3/TRBV12-4	12	CASSLGVDGYTF
TRBJ1-2	TRBV12-3/TRBV12-4	12	CASRATDYGYTF
TRBJ1-2	TRBV12-3/TRBV12-4	14	CASSFSGQNYGYTF
TRBJ1-2	TRBV12-3/TRBV12-4	16	CASSLLPGQGIDGYTF
TRBJ1-2	TRBV12-3/TRBV12-4	13	CASSYQVYYGYTF
TRBJ1-2	TRBV12-3/TRBV12-4	14	CASSPTGNQRRYTF
TRBJ1-2	TRBV12-3/TRBV12-4	19	CASSLIFVWQLNPNYGYTF
TRBJ1-2	TRBV12-3/TRBV12-4	14	CASSLEQGVKGYTF
TRBJ1-2	TRBV12-3/TRBV12-4	13	CASSRTGNYGYTF
TRBJ1-2	TRBV12-3/TRBV12-4	11	CASSSGDGYTF
TRBJ1-2	TRBV12-3/TRBV12-4	13	CASSLRGSYGYTF
TRBJ1-2	TRBV12-3/TRBV12-4	13	CASSRTGAYGYTF
TRBJ1-2	TRBV12-3/TRBV12-4	13	CASSEPTGYGYTF
TRBJ1-2	TRBV12-3/TRBV12-4	14	CASSLQGIPYGYTF
TRBJ1-2	TRBV12-3/TRBV12-4	14	CASTPQASNYGYTF
TRBJ1-2	TRBV12-3/TRBV12-4	15	CASSLLAGANYGYTF
TRBJ1-2	TRBV12-3/TRBV12-4	14	CASSPGQYNYGYTF
TRBJ1-2	TRBV12-3/TRBV12-4	14	CASSFGTDNYGYTF
TRBJ1-2	TRBV12-3/TRBV12-4	15	CASRLRGDSLYGYTF
TRBJ1-2	TRBV12-3/TRBV12-4	16	CASSLAWDRPNYGYTF
TRBJ1-2	TRBV12-3/TRBV12-4	12	CASTRDSEGYTF
TRBJ1-2	TRBV12-3/TRBV12-4	14	CASSYTGVDYGYTF
TRBJ1-2	TRBV12-3/TRBV12-4	12	CASSFRDIGYTF
TRBJ1-2	TRBV12-3/TRBV12-4	13	CASSLADRDGYTF
TRBJ1-2	TRBV12-3/TRBV12-4	15	CASSSSRQGLYGYTF
TRBJ1-2	TRBV12-3/TRBV12-4	13	CASSPRANYGYTF
TRBJ1-2	TRBV12-3/TRBV12-4	14	CASSPDRAPKGYTF
TRBJ1-2	TRBV12-3/TRBV12-4	11	CASSRLFGYTF
TRBJ1-2	TRBV12-3/TRBV12-4	15	CASSLLTDRDYGYTF
TRBJ1-2	TRBV12-3/TRBV12-4	12	CASSPANYGYTF
TRBJ1-2	TRBV12-3/TRBV12-4	14	CASRPGQANYGYTF
TRBJ1-2	TRBV12-3/TRBV12-4	13	CASRSTANYGYTF
TRBJ1-2	TRBV12-3/TRBV12-4	14	CASSATQGDYGYTF
TRBJ1-2	TRBV12-3/TRBV12-4	14	CASSSDVGHGGYTF
TRBJ1-2	TRBV12-3/TRBV12-4	13	CASSLLESYGYTF
TRBJ1-2	TRBV12-3/TRBV12-4	12	CASSFQNYGYTF
TRBJ1-2	TRBV12-3/TRBV12-4	14	CASSSEVAAYGYTF
TRBJ1-2	TRBV12-3/TRBV12-4	13	CASSRDGDYGYTF
TRBJ1-2	TRBV12-3/TRBV12-4	14	CASSLAVDFYGYTF
TRBJ1-2	TRBV12-3/TRBV12-4	13	CASVRDTLRGYTF
TRBJ1-2	TRBV12-3/TRBV12-4	14	CASSLGAEDYGYTF
TRBJ1-2	TRBV12-3/TRBV12-4	15	CASRPPGQDHYGYTF